The rows below give T cell receptor beta chains drawn from one sample of a study of T cells in localized non-small cell lung cancer. The assay was immunoSEQ multiplex PCR, and TCRdb's table has in-frame clones only and misses some. The sample has roughly 58,000 clones; about four fifths are singletons. Material: PBMCs, obtained before any cancer treatment. The receptors originated from a man between 40 and 69 years old with stage II lung adenocarcinoma. Both conserved end residues are part of each CDR3. Each record gives: CDR3 protein, CDR3 DNA, J gene, clone size, D gene, V gene. A D gene is named only where the DNA matches it firmly. Expanded clones are given a class, and other clones once, few, many or no size at all.

CDR3 protein: CASSPRSGASSYEQYF
CDR3 DNA: TGTGCCAGCAGCCCGCGTAGCGGGGCAAGCTCCTACGAGCAGTACTTC
J gene: TRBJ2-7
clone size: -
D gene: TRBD2
V gene: TRBV5-4

CDR3 protein: CASRVNRGNYGYTF
CDR3 DNA: TGTGCCAGTAGGGTGAACAGGGGTAACTATGGCTACACCTTC
J gene: TRBJ1-2
clone size: -
D gene: TRBD1
V gene: TRBV19

CDR3 protein: CASSQIPGGLATNEKLFF
CDR3 DNA: TGCGCCAGCAGCCAAATACCAGGGGGCCTTGCAACTAATGAAAAACTGTTTTTT
J gene: TRBJ1-4
clone size: -
D gene: TRBD1
V gene: TRBV4-1

CDR3 protein: CASSSYGVPTYEQYF
CDR3 DNA: TGTGCCAGCAGCTCCTATGGGGTCCCCACCTACGAGCAGTACTTC
J gene: TRBJ2-7
clone size: -
D gene: -
V gene: TRBV7-2

CDR3 protein: CASSVINTGELFF
CDR3 DNA: TGTGCCAGCAGCGTTATAAACACCGGGGAGCTGTTTTTT
J gene: TRBJ2-2
clone size: -
D gene: -
V gene: TRBV2

CDR3 protein: CATSRDSSLGETQYF
CDR3 DNA: TGTGCCACCAGCAGAGATAGCAGCCTGGGAGAGACCCAGTACTTC
J gene: TRBJ2-5
clone size: -
D gene: -
V gene: TRBV15

CDR3 protein: CASSGDTGELFF
CDR3 DNA: TGTGCCAGCAGCGGGGACACCGGGGAGCTGTTTTTT
J gene: TRBJ2-2
clone size: -
D gene: -
V gene: TRBV9

CDR3 protein: CASSPMGIGKPQHF
CDR3 DNA: TGTGCCAGCAGCCCTATGGGCATTGGCAAGCCCCAGCATTTT
J gene: TRBJ1-5
clone size: -
D gene: -
V gene: TRBV28

CDR3 protein: CASSVRDSSPIMNTEAFF
CDR3 DNA: TGTGCCAGCAGCGTTCGGGACAGCTCTCCTATCATGAACACTGAAGCTTTCTTT
J gene: TRBJ1-1
clone size: -
D gene: TRBD1
V gene: TRBV7-6

CDR3 protein: CASSQAGVYGYTF
CDR3 DNA: TGCGCCAGCAGCCAGGCAGGGGTATATGGCTACACCTTC
J gene: TRBJ1-2
clone size: -
D gene: -
V gene: TRBV4-3

CDR3 protein: CASSGTSGYTGELFF
CDR3 DNA: TGTGCCAGCAGCGGGACTAGCGGATACACCGGGGAGCTGTTTTTT
J gene: TRBJ2-2
clone size: few
D gene: TRBD2
V gene: TRBV7-8

CDR3 protein: CAISQPGNTIYF
CDR3 DNA: TGTGCCATCAGCCAGCCTGGAAACACCATATATTTT
J gene: TRBJ1-3
clone size: -
D gene: -
V gene: TRBV10-3

CDR3 protein: CASRQGEDTQYF
CDR3 DNA: TGCGCCAGCAGACAGGGAGAAGATACGCAGTATTTT
J gene: TRBJ2-3
clone size: few
D gene: -
V gene: TRBV5-1

CDR3 protein: CASGWGRGQDTQYF
CDR3 DNA: TGTGCCAGTGGGTGGGGTAGGGGGCAGGATACGCAGTATTTT
J gene: TRBJ2-3
clone size: -
D gene: TRBD1
V gene: TRBV2

CDR3 protein: CACQEANTGELFF
CDR3 DNA: TGTGCCTGTCAAGAGGCGAACACCGGGGAGCTGTTTTTT
J gene: TRBJ2-2
clone size: -
D gene: -
V gene: TRBV30

CDR3 protein: CASRDNPGVDEQYF
CDR3 DNA: TGTGCCAGCAGAGACAACCCGGGCGTCGACGAGCAGTACTTC
J gene: TRBJ2-7
clone size: -
D gene: -
V gene: TRBV6-6

CDR3 protein: CASSPDSGANVLTF
CDR3 DNA: TGTGCCAGCTCACCAGACTCTGGGGCCAACGTCCTGACTTTC
J gene: TRBJ2-6
clone size: -
D gene: -
V gene: TRBV18

CDR3 protein: CASSQLWFVCEQYF
CDR3 DNA: TGCGCCAGCAGCCAGCTCTGGTTCGTCTGCGAGCAGTACTTC
J gene: TRBJ2-7
clone size: -
D gene: -
V gene: TRBV4-3

CDR3 protein: CASSLRSETGRYNEQFF
CDR3 DNA: TGTGCCAGCAGCTTAAGGAGTGAGACAGGGAGGTACAATGAGCAGTTCTTC
J gene: TRBJ2-1
clone size: -
D gene: -
V gene: TRBV7-9

CDR3 protein: CAISVAGGDYGYTF
CDR3 DNA: TGTGCCATCAGCGTCGCAGGGGGAGACTATGGCTACACCTTC
J gene: TRBJ1-2
clone size: -
D gene: TRBD1
V gene: TRBV10-3

CDR3 protein: CASSRQGAGTEAFF
CDR3 DNA: TGTGCCAGTAGCCGACAGGGTGCGGGCACTGAAGCTTTCTTT
J gene: TRBJ1-1
clone size: -
D gene: TRBD1
V gene: TRBV19

CDR3 protein: CASISDSSISNYGYTF
CDR3 DNA: TGTGCCAGTATTTCGGACAGTTCAATTTCTAACTATGGCTACACCTTC
J gene: TRBJ1-2
clone size: -
D gene: -
V gene: TRBV19

CDR3 protein: CASTGVKDINEQFF
CDR3 DNA: TGTGCCAGCACCGGGGTAAAGGATATCAATGAGCAGTTCTTC
J gene: TRBJ2-1
clone size: -
D gene: -
V gene: TRBV6-1

CDR3 protein: CASSLIRDFNTEAFF
CDR3 DNA: TGTGCCAGCAGCTTAATCAGGGACTTTAACACTGAAGCTTTCTTT
J gene: TRBJ1-1
clone size: -
D gene: -
V gene: TRBV7-9

CDR3 protein: CASSSGTGVNYGYTF
CDR3 DNA: TGTGCCAGCAGCTCCGGGACAGGGGTGAACTATGGCTACACCTTC
J gene: TRBJ1-2
clone size: -
D gene: TRBD1
V gene: TRBV9

CDR3 protein: CASSMETGFYNEQFF
CDR3 DNA: TGCGCCAGCAGCATGGAGACAGGGTTCTACAATGAGCAGTTCTTC
J gene: TRBJ2-1
clone size: -
D gene: TRBD1
V gene: TRBV5-1

CDR3 protein: CASRYGTSGTGELFF
CDR3 DNA: TGTGCCAGTAGATACGGGACTAGCGGTACCGGGGAGCTGTTTTTT
J gene: TRBJ2-2
clone size: -
D gene: TRBD2
V gene: TRBV19

CDR3 protein: CASRPKGRGDSNQPQHF
CDR3 DNA: TGTGCCAGCAGACCCAAGGGCAGGGGCGATAGCAATCAGCCCCAGCATTTT
J gene: TRBJ1-5
clone size: -
D gene: -
V gene: TRBV7-9

CDR3 protein: CASSFGLAGDEQYF
CDR3 DNA: TGTGCCAGCAGCTTCGGACTAGCGGGAGACGAGCAGTACTTC
J gene: TRBJ2-7
clone size: -
D gene: TRBD2
V gene: TRBV7-9

CDR3 protein: CSVEDQPDGYGYTF
CDR3 DNA: TGCAGCGTTGAAGATCAGCCGGACGGCTATGGCTACACCTTC
J gene: TRBJ1-2
clone size: -
D gene: -
V gene: TRBV29-1

CDR3 protein: CASSLSGGFYNEQFF
CDR3 DNA: TGTGCCAGCAGCTTAAGCGGGGGGTTTTACAATGAGCAGTTCTTC
J gene: TRBJ2-1
clone size: -
D gene: TRBD2
V gene: TRBV7-9

CDR3 protein: CASSQEWTPQREQYF
CDR3 DNA: TGTGCCAGCAGCCAAGAATGGACCCCCCAGCGGGAGCAGTACTTC
J gene: TRBJ2-7
clone size: -
D gene: -
V gene: TRBV5-4

CDR3 protein: CAWRGMDTQYF
CDR3 DNA: TGTGCCTGGAGGGGGATGGATACGCAGTATTTT
J gene: TRBJ2-3
clone size: -
D gene: -
V gene: TRBV30

CDR3 protein: CASSLGQGNVVGGKLFF
CDR3 DNA: TGTGCCAGCAGCTTAGGACAGGGAAACGTCGTAGGGGGAAAACTGTTTTTT
J gene: TRBJ1-4
clone size: -
D gene: TRBD1
V gene: TRBV11-2

CDR3 protein: CASSLLTGSTDTQYF
CDR3 DNA: TGCGCCAGCAGTCTCTTGACAGGGAGCACAGATACGCAGTATTTT
J gene: TRBJ2-3
clone size: -
D gene: TRBD1
V gene: TRBV10-2

CDR3 protein: CASSLAVRTGGVTGANVLTF
CDR3 DNA: TGCGCCAGCAGCTTGGCTGTCCGTACAGGGGGCGTTACTGGGGCCAACGTCCTGACTTTC
J gene: TRBJ2-6
clone size: -
D gene: TRBD1
V gene: TRBV5-1

CDR3 protein: CASSEPPTSGSRYTQYF
CDR3 DNA: TGTGCCAGCAGTGAGCCGCCAACTAGCGGGAGTAGGTATACGCAGTATTTT
J gene: TRBJ2-3
clone size: -
D gene: TRBD2
V gene: TRBV6-1

CDR3 protein: CASSSLTGDNEKLFF
CDR3 DNA: TGCGCCAGCAGCTCCCTGACAGGGGACAATGAAAAACTGTTTTTT
J gene: TRBJ1-4
clone size: -
D gene: TRBD1
V gene: TRBV5-1

CDR3 protein: CASSPRVSNTEAFF
CDR3 DNA: TGTGCCAGTAGCCCCAGGGTCTCTAACACTGAAGCTTTCTTT
J gene: TRBJ1-1
clone size: once
D gene: -
V gene: TRBV19

CDR3 protein: CASSLWGEDEQFF
CDR3 DNA: TGTGCCAGCAGCCTCTGGGGAGAGGATGAGCAGTTCTTC
J gene: TRBJ2-1
clone size: once
D gene: -
V gene: TRBV9

CDR3 protein: CASSLLAGRAGGITSTDTQYF
CDR3 DNA: TGTGCCAGCAGCTTGCTAGCGGGAAGGGCTGGGGGGATTACTAGCACAGATACGCAGTATTTT
J gene: TRBJ2-3
clone size: -
D gene: TRBD2
V gene: TRBV27

CDR3 protein: CASSSIDWDQETQYF
CDR3 DNA: TGTGCCAGCAGCTCAATTGACTGGGACCAAGAGACCCAGTACTTC
J gene: TRBJ2-5
clone size: large
D gene: -
V gene: TRBV11-2